Below are 24 T cell receptor beta chains sequenced from a single sample in a study of blood T cell repertoires in COVID-19. Clones were read by immunoSEQ multiplex PCR, and TCRdb kept only the in-frame ones, dropping some. The sample carries around 220,000 clones, 80% to 85% recorded once. Source material: PBMCs or T cells enriched from blood (not recorded which). These TCRs come from a woman aged 40 to 50 who had recovered from COVID-19.

The rearrangement joins TRBV7-9 to TRBJ2-5; 7 bases line up with TRBD1. The ends lost 5 bases at V and 2 bases at J; junction bases unmatched: 5. The CDR3 spans 14 residues. The germline V gene has CDR1 SEHNR and CDR2 FQNEAQ (reference sequence). The CDR3 DNA follows: TGTGCCAGCAGCGATACAGGGGCACAAGAGACCCAGTACTTC. Its translation: CASSDTGAQETQYF.

The chain is built from TRBV27 and TRBJ2-3, with unresolved D. V was pared by 1 base and J by 1 base, with 12 bases between. From germline, CDR1 is MNHEY and CDR2 SMNVEV (reference sequence). This CDR3 is built from 16 residues. DNA of the CDR3: TGTGCCAGCAGTTTATGGGCACGACGAGGCACAGATACGCAGTATTTT. The encoded protein is CASSLWARRGTDTQYF.

The V call is TRBV4-1, the J call TRBJ2-7, with TRBD1 matching 9 bases. The CDR3 runs to 16 residues. Germline CDR1 is MGHRA and CDR2 is YSYEKL. The V gene end was trimmed by 3 bases and the J gene end by 6 bases; junction bases not matched to a gene: 12. The CDR3 nucleotides read TGCGCCAGCAGCCAGGTACAGGGGGCGAAAATACCCGAGCAGTACTTC. This codes for CASSQVQGAKIPEQYF.

The V call is TRBV19, the J call TRBJ1-6; D possibly corresponds to TRBD1 (5 bases). This CDR3 spans 13 amino acids. Trimming shortened V by 7 bases and J by 6 bases, and 10 bases separated the two germline ends. The germline V gene encodes CDR1 LNHDA and CDR2 SQIVND (reference sequence). The CDR3 nucleotides read TGTGCCAGTACCACAGGAGTTAATTCACCCCTCCACTTT. It translates to CASTTGVNSPLHF.

The chain combines TRBV27 with TRBJ1-6; the D is unclear. Trimming removed 0 bases from V and 3 bases from J, with 12 bases in between. The V gene's germline CDR1 is MNHEY and CDR2 SMNVEV (reference sequence). The CDR3 is 17 amino acids. The CDR3 bases are TGTGCCAGCAGTTTATCTAACAGTGACGTCTATAATTCACCCCTCCACTTT. Translated, it gives CASSLSNSDVYNSPLHF.

This chain connects TRBV5-6 to TRBJ1-4; 7 bases fit TRBD1. The V gene end was trimmed by 4 bases and the J gene end by 4 bases; junction bases not matched to a gene: 4. From germline, CDR1 is SGHDT and CDR2 YYEEEE. CDR3 size: 14 residues. In DNA form, the CDR3 reads TGTGCCAGCAGCCGGGGACAGATTAATGAAAAACTGTTTTTT. It translates to CASSRGQINEKLFF. The full variable domain, completed using reference TRBV5-6 and TRBJ1-4, is DAGVTQSPTHLIKTRGQQVTLRCSPKSGHDTVSWYQQALGQGPQFIFQYYEEEERQRGNFPDRFSGHQFPNYSSELNVNALLLGDSALYLCASSRGQINEKLFFGSGTQLSVL.

The chain links TRBV18 to TRBJ2-3, with a weak D call TRBD2 (7 bases). The V end was cut by 2 bases, the J end by 2 bases, with 14 bases between. The CDR3 is made up of 16 amino acids. The germline CDR1 and CDR2 sequences are KGHSH and LQKENI. CDR3 coding DNA: TGTGCCAGCTCACCAGGGGCGGGGGCCTTCACAGATACGCAGTATTTT. Translated: CASSPGAGAFTDTQYF.

The chain employs TRBV21-1 and TRBJ2-1; the table's D gene call, TRBD2, was not cross checked with the DNA. TRBV21-1 is a pseudogene locus. The CDR3 has 16 residues. CDR3 sequence (DNA): TGTGCCAGCAGCTCGCTAGCGGCCAAACGTGTAATTGAGCAGTTCTTC. Protein sequence: CASSSLAAKRVIEQFF.

This clone was counted between two and nine times. The chain links TRBV11-2 to TRBJ2-1; 9 positions match TRBD1. Germline CDR1 SGHAT, CDR2 FQNNGV. The CDR3 is 15 residues long. V was pared by 5 bases and J by 5 bases, with 7 bases of the junction left unmatched. CDR3 in DNA: TGTGCCAGCAGCCCAGGGACAGGGTGGAACAATGAGCAGTTCTTC. Its protein is CASSPGTGWNNEQFF.

This rearrangement joins TRBV6-1 to TRBJ2-4; TRBD1 is a possible D gene (6 bases). The germline V gene encodes CDR1 MNHNS and CDR2 SASEGT. The CDR3 covers 14 residues. The V end was cut by 2 bases, the J end by 9 bases, with 14 bases between. The CDR3 coding sequence is TGTGCCAGCAGTGAAACCGCGCAGGGGACCATTCAGTACTTC. Amino acid sequence: CASSETAQGTIQYF.

The V and J genes are TRBV12-3 or TRBV12-4 and TRBJ2-2; D gene unclear. The CDR3 is 12 residues long. V lost 7 bases, J lost 6 bases, and 9 bases lay in between. The CDR3 loop reads CASIDISGELFF. CDR3 coding DNA: TGTGCCAGCATCGACATCTCCGGGGAGCTGTTTTTT.

A single count supports this clone. V usage is TRBV3-1 (or the pseudogene TRBV3-2) and J usage is TRBJ1-3; perhaps TRBD1 as D (5 bases). Germline V CDR1 and CDR2: LGHDT, YNNKEL (reference sequence). This CDR3 spans 17 amino acids. The V and J ends lost 2 bases and 0 bases respectively, with 14 bases between them. CDR3 coding DNA: TGTGCCAGCAGCCAAAACTCGGGGGGGATCTCTGGAAACACCATATATTTT. Protein product: CASSQNSGGISGNTIYF.

The chain carries TRBV28 and TRBJ2-7, with TRBD2 identical over 8 bases. CDR3 length: 15 amino acids. Germline-derived CDR1 and CDR2 are MDHEN and SYDVKM. J lost 2 bases, V lost 7 bases, and 10 bases had no gene match. In DNA, the CDR3 is TGTGCCAGCAATAAGTATAGGCGGGGGGCCTACGAGCAGTACTTC. It translates to CASNKYRRGAYEQYF. Variable domain in full (rest from reference TRBV28 and TRBJ2-7): DVKVTQSSRYLVKRTGEKVFLECVQDMDHENMFWYRQDPGLGLRLIYFSYDVKMKEKGDIPEGYSVSREKKERFSLILESASTNQTSMYLCASNKYRRGAYEQYFGPGTRLTVT.

The rearrangement uses TRBV29-1 and TRBJ1-1, with D hard to call. Germline CDR1 is SQVTM and CDR2 is ANQGSEA. Trimming took off 3 bases at V and 12 bases at J, with 14 bases between the two ends. The length of the CDR3 is 11 residues. CDR3 sequence (DNA): TGCAGCGTTGATGCTTATGGCAGTTCTTTCTTT. The encoded protein is CSVDAYGSSFF.

This rearrangement joins TRBV3-1 (or the pseudogene TRBV3-2) to TRBJ2-7; D may be TRBD1 (6 bases). Deletions cut 4 bases from V and 6 bases from J, with 13 bases between. Per the germline V gene, CDR1 is LGHDT and CDR2 is YNNKEL (reference sequence). The CDR3 totals 13 residues. The CDR3 loop is CASSPEGVVEQYF. In nucleotides, the CDR3 is TGTGCCAGCAGCCCTGAGGGGGTGGTCGAGCAGTACTTC.

The chain recombines TRBV3-1 (or the pseudogene TRBV3-2) with TRBJ2-3, with D possibly matching TRBD1 (6 bases). The CDR3 extends over 13 amino acids. Trimming removed 1 base from V and 6 bases from J, with 8 bases in between. Germline V lookup: CDR1 LGHDT, CDR2 YNNKEL (reference sequence). The CDR3 protein is CASSQAQGDTQYF. CDR3 coding DNA: TGTGCCAGCAGCCAAGCACAGGGTGATACGCAGTATTTT.

The chain carries TRBV19 and TRBJ2-1, with D tentatively TRBD2 (6 bases). Per germline, CDR1 LNHDA and CDR2 SQIVND (reference sequence). V was shortened by 4 bases and J by 0 bases, with 22 bases between the two germline ends. There are 19 residues in the CDR3. The CDR3 region has the DNA TGTGCCAGTAGTACGAACCCATTTGGCGGGACGCTCTCCTACAATGAGCAGTTCTTC. It specifies CASSTNPFGGTLSYNEQFF.

The chain is built from TRBV2 and TRBJ2-7, with a tentative D call TRBD2 (6 bases). The V end lost 7 bases, the J end lost 5 bases, and 18 bases lay between the germline ends. Germline V lookup: CDR1 SNHLY, CDR2 FYNNEI. The CDR3 is 14 residues long. The CDR3: CASTYGGTGNEQYF. The CDR3 nucleotides are TGTGCCAGCACCTATGGGGGGACGGGCAACGAGCAGTACTTC.

This chain joins TRBV9 and TRBJ1-1; the D gene is possibly TRBD1 (6 bases). CDR1 SGDLS and CDR2 YYNGEE come from the germline V gene. This CDR3 has 16 amino acids. With 0 bases removed from V and 4 bases from J, the gap between germline ends came to 16 bases. The DNA of the CDR3 is TGTGCCAGCAGCGTAGGCGGGGGGCGGACTATCACTGAAGCTTTCTTT. Translated, it gives CASSVGGGRTITEAFF. Drawing the rest from reference TRBV9 and TRBJ1-1, the complete variable domain is DSGVTQTPKHLITATGQRVTLRCSPRSGDLSVYWYQQSLDQGLQFLIQYYNGEERAKGNILERFSAQQFPDLHSELNLSSLELGDSALYFCASSVGGGRTITEAFFGQGTRLTVV.

The rearrangement uses TRBV28 and TRBJ1-5; a weak D match, TRBD1 (5 bases). CDR1 is MDHEN, CDR2 SYDVKM, per germline. This CDR3 region has 15 residues. Trimming left V 3 bases short and J 2 bases short, with 11 bases between. The CDR3 region is CASSLFQGGNQPQHF. The CDR3 region has the DNA TGTGCCAGCAGTTTGTTCCAGGGCGGCAATCAGCCCCAGCATTTT.

V is TRBV6-4 and J is TRBJ2-2; D possibly corresponds to TRBD2 (7 bases). The V end was cut by 10 bases, the J end by 2 bases, with 17 bases between. The CDR3 has 15 amino acids. Germline CDR1 and CDR2: MRHNA and SNTAGT. The CDR3 loop is CATQEGGANTGELFF. CDR3 nucleotide sequence: TGTGCCACCCAGGAAGGGGGGGCCAACACCGGGGAGCTGTTTTTT.

The gene calls are TRBV5-4 and TRBJ1-6, with a possible D match to TRBD1 (6 bases). This CDR3 is built from 13 residues. Germline CDR1 is SGHNT and CDR2 is YYREEE (reference sequence). Trimming shortened V by 0 bases and J by 12 bases, and 10 bases separated the two germline ends. CDR3 nucleotides: TGTGCCAGCAGCTTGGCAGGGGATGGACCCCTCCACTTT. Its protein is CASSLAGDGPLHF.

The CDR3 sequence: CASSYERAYEQYV. Written as DNA, the CDR3 is TGTGCCAGCAGTTATGAGCGGGCGTACGAGCAGTACGTC. The genes are TRBV6-2 or TRBV6-3 and TRBJ2-7; D might be TRBD2 (6 bases). Trimming stripped 3 bases from V and 4 bases from J, with 10 bases between. The germline CDR1 and CDR2 sequences are MNHEY and SVGEGT. CDR3 size: 13 residues.

The sample holds one count of this clone. This chain uses TRBV28 with TRBJ1-2; D is uncertain. The CDR3 covers 12 residues. V shed 2 bases and J shed 6 bases, with 7 bases lying between them. Germline V gene lookup returns CDR1 MDHEN and CDR2 SYDVKM. The DNA of the CDR3 is TGTGCCAGCAGTTTAAGTCTAGATGGCTACACCTTC. Amino acids: CASSLSLDGYTF.